The sequence of this TCR beta chain was determined in a study of T cells in Graves' hyperthyroidism and ophthalmopathy. This clonotype was seen many times. The germline CDR1 and CDR2 sequences are KGHDR and SFDVKD. V trimming: 2 bases; J trimming: 6 bases; junction bases outside the gene matches: 6. The CDR3 runs 15 residues. RNA transcripts were the template for amplifying TCR beta CDR3 regions. First-round RT-PCR targeting the TCR CDR3 was performed with the HTBI primer set. TCRdb called the multiplex PCR reads again in MiXCR, with one record for every CDR3 protein. The sample contains about 640,000 distinct CDR3 sequences, 45% of which appear only once.

This chain connects TRBV24-1 to TRBJ1-5; 7 nucleotides match TRBD1. The sample consisted of peripheral blood or thyroid tissue (not recorded which). This clonotype was obtained from an adult man with Graves' disease, either hyperthyroidism or ophthalmopathy (not recorded which). In DNA, the CDR3 is TGTGCCACCAGTGATTCTACAGGGGACGGTCAGCCCCAGCATTTT. Its protein is CATSDSTGDGQPQHF.